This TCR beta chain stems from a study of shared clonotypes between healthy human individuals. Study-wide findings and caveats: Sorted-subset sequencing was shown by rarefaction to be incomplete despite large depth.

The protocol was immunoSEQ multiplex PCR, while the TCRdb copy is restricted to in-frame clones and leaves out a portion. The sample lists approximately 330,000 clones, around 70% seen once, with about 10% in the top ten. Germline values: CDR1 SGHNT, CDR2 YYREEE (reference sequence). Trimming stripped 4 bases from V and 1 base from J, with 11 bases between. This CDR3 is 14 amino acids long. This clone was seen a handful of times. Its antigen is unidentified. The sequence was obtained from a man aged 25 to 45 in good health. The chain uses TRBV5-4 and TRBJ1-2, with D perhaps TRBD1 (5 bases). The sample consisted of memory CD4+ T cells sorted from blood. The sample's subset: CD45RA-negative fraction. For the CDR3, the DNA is TGTGCCAGCAGCCGTACCGGGGGTAACTATGGCTACACCTTC. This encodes CASSRTGGNYGYTF. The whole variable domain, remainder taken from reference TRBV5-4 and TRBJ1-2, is ETGVTQSPTHLIKTRGQQVTLRCSSQSGHNTVSWYQQALGQGPQFIFQYYREEENGRGNFPPRFSGLQFPNYSSELNVNALELDDSALYLCASSRTGGNYGYTFGSGTRLTVV.